This T cell receptor (beta chain) was sequenced during a study of blood T cell repertoires in COVID-19. Trimming removed 5 bases from V and 3 bases from J, with 17 bases in between. Germline V gives CDR1 SGHRS, CDR2 YFSETQ. The CDR3 has 15 residues. Study processing details: Reference gene primer amplification gave estimated nucleated cell counts. Data came from immunoSEQ multiplex PCR; TCRdb stores just in-frame clones and leaves some out. Clone size and the V and J calls come from that table; the DNA yielded D and trimming. This sample has a few hundred thousand clones, with about 85% found just once.

V gene TRBV5-1 combines with J gene TRBJ1-1; a weak D match, TRBD1 (5 bases). The source of this sequence is a woman in her 30s who had recovered from COVID-19. Sequences were obtained from PBMCs or T cells enriched from blood (not recorded which). CDR3 DNA sequence: TGCGCCAGCAGTAAGGCCCAGGGTATGGACACTGAAGCTTTCTTT. This encodes CASSKAQGMDTEAFF. The variable domain in full, with the rest retrieved from reference TRBV5-1 and TRBJ1-1, is KAGVTQTPRYLIKTRGQQVTLSCSPISGHRSVSWYQQTPGQGLQFLFEYFSETQRNKGNFPGRFSGRQFSNSRSEMNVSTLELGDSALYLCASSKAQGMDTEAFFGQGTRLTVV.